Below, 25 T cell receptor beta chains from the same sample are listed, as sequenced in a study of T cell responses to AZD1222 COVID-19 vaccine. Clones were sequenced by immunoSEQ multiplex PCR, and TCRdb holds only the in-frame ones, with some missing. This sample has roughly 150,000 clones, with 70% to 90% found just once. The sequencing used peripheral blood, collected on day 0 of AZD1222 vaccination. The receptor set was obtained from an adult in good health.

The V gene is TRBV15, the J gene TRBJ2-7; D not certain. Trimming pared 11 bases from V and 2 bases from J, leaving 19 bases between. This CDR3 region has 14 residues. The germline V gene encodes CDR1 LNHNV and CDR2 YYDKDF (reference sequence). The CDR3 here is CAEPRRSVPYEQYF. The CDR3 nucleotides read TGTGCCGAGCCTAGACGATCGGTTCCCTACGAGCAGTACTTC.

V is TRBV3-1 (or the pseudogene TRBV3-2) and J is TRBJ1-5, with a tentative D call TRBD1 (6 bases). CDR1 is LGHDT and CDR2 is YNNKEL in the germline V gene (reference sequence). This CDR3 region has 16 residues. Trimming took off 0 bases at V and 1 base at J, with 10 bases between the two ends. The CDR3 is CASSQDRGGSNQPQHF. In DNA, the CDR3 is TGTGCCAGCAGCCAAGACAGGGGAGGAAGCAATCAGCCCCAGCATTTT.

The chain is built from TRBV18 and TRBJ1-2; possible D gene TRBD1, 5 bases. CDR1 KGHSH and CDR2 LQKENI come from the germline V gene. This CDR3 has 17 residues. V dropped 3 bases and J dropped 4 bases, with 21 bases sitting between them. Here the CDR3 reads CASSPRDRSYTPYGYTF. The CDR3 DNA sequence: TGTGCCAGCTCACCTCGGGACCGTAGTTATACCCCCTATGGCTACACCTTC.

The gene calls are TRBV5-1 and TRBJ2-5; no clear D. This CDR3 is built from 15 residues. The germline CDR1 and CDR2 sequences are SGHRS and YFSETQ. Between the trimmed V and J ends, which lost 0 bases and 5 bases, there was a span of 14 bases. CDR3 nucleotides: TGCGCCAGCAGCTTGGAGATGCCCCGGGCGGAGACCCAGTACTTC. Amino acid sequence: CASSLEMPRAETQYF.

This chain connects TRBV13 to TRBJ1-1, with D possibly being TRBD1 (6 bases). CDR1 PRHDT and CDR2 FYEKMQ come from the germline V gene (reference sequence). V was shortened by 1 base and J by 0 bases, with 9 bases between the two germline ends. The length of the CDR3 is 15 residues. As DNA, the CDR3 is TGTGCCAGCAGCTTAGTAGGACAGATGAACACTGAAGCTTTCTTT. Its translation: CASSLVGQMNTEAFF.

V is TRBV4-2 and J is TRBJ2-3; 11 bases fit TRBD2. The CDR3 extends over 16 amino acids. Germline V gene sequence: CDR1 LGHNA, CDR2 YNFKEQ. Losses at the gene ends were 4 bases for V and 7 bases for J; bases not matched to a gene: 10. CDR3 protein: CASSPLSGGAVNTQYF. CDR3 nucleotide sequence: TGTGCCAGCAGCCCCCTTAGCGGGGGGGCCGTTAATACGCAGTATTTT.

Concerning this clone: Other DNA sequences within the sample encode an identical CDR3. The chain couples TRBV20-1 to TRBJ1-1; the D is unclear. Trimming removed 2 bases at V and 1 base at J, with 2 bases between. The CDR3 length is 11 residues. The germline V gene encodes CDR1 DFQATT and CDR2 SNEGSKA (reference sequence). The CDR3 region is CSARQNTEAFF. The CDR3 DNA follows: TGCAGTGCTAGACAGAACACTGAAGCTTTCTTT.

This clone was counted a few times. The chain's CDR3 is CASRITPKNTEAFF. The CDR3 nucleotides read TGTGCCAGTAGAATTACACCAAAGAACACTGAAGCTTTCTTT. The rearrangement joins TRBV19 to TRBJ1-1; no clear D gene. Looked up from germline, CDR1 is LNHDA and CDR2 is SQIVND (reference sequence). V was shortened by 6 bases and J by 1 base, with 12 bases between the two germline ends. This CDR3 spans 14 amino acids. Full variable domain (outside the CDR3, taken from reference TRBV19 and TRBJ1-1): DGGITQSPKYLFRKEGQNVTLSCEQNLNHDAMYWYRQDPGQGLRLIYYSQIVNDFQKGDIAEGYSVSREKKESFPLTVTSAQKNPTAFYLCASRITPKNTEAFFGQGTRLTVV.

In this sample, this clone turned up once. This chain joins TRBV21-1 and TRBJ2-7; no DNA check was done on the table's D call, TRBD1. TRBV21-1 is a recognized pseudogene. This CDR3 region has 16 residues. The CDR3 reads CASSKSPLDRTYEQYF. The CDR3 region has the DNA TGTGCCAGCAGCAAATCACCCCTAGACAGGACCTACGAGCAGTACTTC.

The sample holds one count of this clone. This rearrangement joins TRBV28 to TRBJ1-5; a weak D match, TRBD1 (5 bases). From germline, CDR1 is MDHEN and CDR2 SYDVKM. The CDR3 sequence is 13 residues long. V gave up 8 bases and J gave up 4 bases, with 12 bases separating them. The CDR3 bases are TGTGCCAGCTTCTCTCCAGGGAATCAGCCCCAGCATTTT. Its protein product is CASFSPGNQPQHF.

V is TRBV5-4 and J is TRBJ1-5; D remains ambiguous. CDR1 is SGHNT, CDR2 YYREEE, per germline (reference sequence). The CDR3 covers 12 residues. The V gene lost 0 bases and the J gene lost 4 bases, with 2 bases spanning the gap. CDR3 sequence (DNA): TGTGCCAGCAGCTTGGAGAATCAGCCCCAGCATTTT. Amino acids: CASSLENQPQHF.

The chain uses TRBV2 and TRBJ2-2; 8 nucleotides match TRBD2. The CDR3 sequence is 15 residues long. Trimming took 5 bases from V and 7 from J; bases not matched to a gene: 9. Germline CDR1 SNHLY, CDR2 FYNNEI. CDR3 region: CASSPYIAGNGELFF. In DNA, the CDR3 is TGTGCCAGCAGTCCTTATATAGCGGGAAACGGGGAGCTGTTTTTT.

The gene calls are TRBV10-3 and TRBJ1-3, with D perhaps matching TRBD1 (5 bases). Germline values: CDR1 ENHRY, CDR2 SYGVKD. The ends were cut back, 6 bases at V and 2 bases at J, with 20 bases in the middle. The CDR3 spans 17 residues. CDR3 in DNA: TGTGCCATCAGAGAGAGGGTGACAGCAGGTACTGGAAACACCATATATTTT. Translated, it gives CAIRERVTAGTGNTIYF.

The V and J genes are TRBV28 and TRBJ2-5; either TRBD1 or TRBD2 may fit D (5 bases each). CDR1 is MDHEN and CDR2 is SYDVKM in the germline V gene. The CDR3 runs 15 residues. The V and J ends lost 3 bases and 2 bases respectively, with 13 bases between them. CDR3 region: CASSFLGRAQETQYF. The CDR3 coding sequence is TGTGCCAGCAGTTTTTTGGGGCGGGCACAAGAGACCCAGTACTTC.

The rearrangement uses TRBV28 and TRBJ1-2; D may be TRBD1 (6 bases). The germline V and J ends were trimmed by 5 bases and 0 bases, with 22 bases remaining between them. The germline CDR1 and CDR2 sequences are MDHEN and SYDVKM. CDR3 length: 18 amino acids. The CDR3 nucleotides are TGTGCCAGCAGTAGGGGGGACCCATTCGGACCCTCTAACTATGGCTACACCTTC. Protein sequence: CASSRGDPFGPSNYGYTF.

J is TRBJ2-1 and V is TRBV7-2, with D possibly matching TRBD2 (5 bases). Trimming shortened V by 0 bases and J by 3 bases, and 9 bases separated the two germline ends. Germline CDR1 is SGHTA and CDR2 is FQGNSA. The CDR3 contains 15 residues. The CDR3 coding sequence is TGTGCCAGCAGCTTAGCGGGAGCCAGCTACAATGAGCAGTTCTTC. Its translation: CASSLAGASYNEQFF.

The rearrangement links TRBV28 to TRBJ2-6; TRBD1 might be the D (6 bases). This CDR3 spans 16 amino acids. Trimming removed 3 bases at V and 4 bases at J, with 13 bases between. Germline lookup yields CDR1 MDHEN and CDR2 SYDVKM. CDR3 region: CASSFSGTIGANVLTF. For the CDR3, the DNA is TGTGCCAGCAGTTTCTCCGGGACAATCGGGGCCAACGTCCTGACTTTC.

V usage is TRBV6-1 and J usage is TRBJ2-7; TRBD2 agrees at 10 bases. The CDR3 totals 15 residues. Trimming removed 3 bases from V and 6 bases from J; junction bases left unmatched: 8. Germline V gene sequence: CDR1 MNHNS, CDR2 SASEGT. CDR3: CASSDSGGAPSEQYF. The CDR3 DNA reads TGTGCCAGCAGTGACAGCGGGGGGGCCCCTAGCGAGCAGTACTTC.

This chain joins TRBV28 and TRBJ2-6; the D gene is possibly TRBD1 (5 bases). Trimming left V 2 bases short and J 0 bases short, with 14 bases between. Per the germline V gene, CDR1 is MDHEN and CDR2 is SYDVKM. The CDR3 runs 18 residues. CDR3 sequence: CASSLQLGQYSGANVLTF. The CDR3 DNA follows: TGTGCCAGCAGTTTACAGTTGGGGCAGTACTCTGGGGCCAACGTCCTGACTTTC. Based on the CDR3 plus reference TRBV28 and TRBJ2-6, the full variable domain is DVKVTQSSRYLVKRTGEKVFLECVQDMDHENMFWYRQDPGLGLRLIYFSYDVKMKEKGDIPEGYSVSREKKERFSLILESASTNQTSMYLCASSLQLGQYSGANVLTFGAGSRLTVL.

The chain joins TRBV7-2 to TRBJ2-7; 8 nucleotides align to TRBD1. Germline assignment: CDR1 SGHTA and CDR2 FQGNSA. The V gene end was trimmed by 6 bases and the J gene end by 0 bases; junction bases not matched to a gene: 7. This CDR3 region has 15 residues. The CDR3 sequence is CASRAAQGGSYEQYF. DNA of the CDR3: TGTGCCAGCAGGGCAGCACAGGGGGGCTCCTACGAGCAGTACTTC.

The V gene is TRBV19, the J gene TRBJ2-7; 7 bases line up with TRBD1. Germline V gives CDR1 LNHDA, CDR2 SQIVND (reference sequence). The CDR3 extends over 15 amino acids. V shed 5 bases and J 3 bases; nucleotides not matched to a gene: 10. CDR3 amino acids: CASSPGTAQFYEQYF. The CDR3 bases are TGTGCCAGTAGTCCCGGGACAGCCCAATTCTACGAGCAGTACTTC.

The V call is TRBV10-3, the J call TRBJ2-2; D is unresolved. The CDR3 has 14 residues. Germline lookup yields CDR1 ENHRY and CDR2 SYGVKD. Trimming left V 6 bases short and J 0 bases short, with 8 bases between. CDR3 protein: CAIRGSANTGELFF. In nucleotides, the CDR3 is TGTGCCATCAGGGGCAGCGCGAACACCGGGGAGCTGTTTTTT.

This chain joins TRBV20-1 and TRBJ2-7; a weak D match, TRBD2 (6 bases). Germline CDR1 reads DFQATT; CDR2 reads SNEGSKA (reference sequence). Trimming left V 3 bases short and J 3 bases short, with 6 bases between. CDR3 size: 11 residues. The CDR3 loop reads CSASGSYEQYF. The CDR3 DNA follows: TGCAGTGCTAGCGGGAGCTACGAGCAGTACTTC.

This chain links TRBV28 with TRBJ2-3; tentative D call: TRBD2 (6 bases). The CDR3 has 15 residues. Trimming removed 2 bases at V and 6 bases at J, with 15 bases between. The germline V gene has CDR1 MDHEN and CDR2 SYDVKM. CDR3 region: CASSLGGQAGDTQYF. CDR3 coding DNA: TGTGCCAGCAGTTTAGGAGGGCAGGCGGGGGATACGCAGTATTTT. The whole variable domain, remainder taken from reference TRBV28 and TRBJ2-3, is DVKVTQSSRYLVKRTGEKVFLECVQDMDHENMFWYRQDPGLGLRLIYFSYDVKMKEKGDIPEGYSVSREKKERFSLILESASTNQTSMYLCASSLGGQAGDTQYFGPGTRLTVL.

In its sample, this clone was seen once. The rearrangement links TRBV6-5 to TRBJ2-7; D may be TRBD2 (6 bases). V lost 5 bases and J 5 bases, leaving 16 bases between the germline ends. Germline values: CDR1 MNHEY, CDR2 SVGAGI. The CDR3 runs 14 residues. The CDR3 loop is CASSRSGVRNEQYF. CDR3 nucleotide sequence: TGTGCCAGCAGTAGGTCGGGGGTTCGCAACGAGCAGTACTTC.